The clone carrying this T cell receptor (beta chain) was recorded a few times. The data originate from a study of spatial heterogeneity in lung cancer. Trimming cost V 3 bases and J 9 bases; bases outside gene matches: 15. Germline CDR1 DFQATT, CDR2 SNEGSKA (reference sequence). This CDR3 comprises 16 residues. The time point is: sample taken at primary tumor resection. TCRdb itself ran the 5' RACE reads through MiXCR, one entry per CDR3 protein. The sample yields 20,000 to 25,000 distinct CDR3 sequences, over 5.5% seen once. This receptor was taken from a male donor with early-stage non-small cell lung cancer. This specimen consisted of PBMCs, obtained at surgery. The chain couples TRBV20-1 to TRBJ2-5; 11 bases line up with TRBD1. CDR3 residues: CSASANWGQGVGAQYF. In nucleotides, the CDR3 is TGCAGTGCTAGTGCTAACTGGGGACAGGGGGTCGGAGCCCAGTACTTC.